This T cell receptor (beta chain) was observed in a study of T cell responses to AZD1222 COVID-19 vaccine (dated by TCRdb to about 2021). Background for the entire study: AZD1222 recipients whose second dose came at about 4 weeks and those whose second dose came at about 12 weeks were combined into one group, since spike-specific TCR depth and breadth did not differ between the two schedules. Trial participants were enrolled by age into 18-55, 56-69 and 70-plus year subgroups, with approximately 160, 26 and 62 TCR-sequenced participants respectively. A total of 233 trial participants underwent TCR sequencing, of whom some 200 had received two doses of AZD1222 and 26 had received two doses of the MenACWY control vaccine. Results the study describes overall, beyond this receptor: The 56-69-year group was small, and its depth increase did not reach significance, likely because of low power. Conclusions about previously exposed vaccinees are limited, since just 6 or 7 AZD1222 recipients were seropositive for SARS-CoV-2 at baseline. Because no samples from the day 14 peak response were available, repertoires could be characterized only after the peak T cell response. Reportedly, almost half of the unique spike-specific TCRs recognized epitopes lying outside the regions that are mutated in the B.1.351 and B.1.1.7 variants. Participants were mostly white British, with more females than males. The authors suggested clonal diversity may have been underestimated. CD4 TCRs associated with the vaccine covered the entire spike protein, and the dominant responses were in regions 160-218 and 743-854. After two AZD1222 doses, spike-specific TCR breadth and depth were significantly higher than at day 0 and than in MenACWY recipients.

The time point label, as the study defines it: baseline before first vaccination. The vaccinee samples were drawn from two UK trials, COV001 and COV002, one of which was a single-blind randomized controlled phase 2/3 trial testing AZD1222 (ChAdOx1 nCoV-19) in healthy adults. For TCRbeta chain sequencing, PBMC samples were collected from trial participants at day 0 and at day 28 after the second dose. Reading the germline V gene (reference sequence) gives CDR1 MNHEY and CDR2 SMNVEV. The germline ends are 15 bases apart after V is trimmed by 8 bases and J by 4 bases. The CDR3 goes from the cysteine to the phenylalanine over 14 residues. Kept here is only the CDR3 DNA, which spans 42 bases and is read in frame from base 1. Of note for this clone: Its antigen is unknown. No base quality information exists; no much larger clone differs at one position.

The CDR3 regions of human TCRbeta chains were subjected to immunosequencing. From the authors' description of their analysis: TCRs in the repertoires were compared against a reference library of SARS-CoV-2-specific TCRs that had been generated with the MIRA antigen-specificity platform. Breadth meant the fraction of unique TCRs that were SARS-CoV-2-associated, whereas depth meant the fraction of total T cells that were SARS-CoV-2-associated. Using the MIRA data, each spike-specific TCR was mapped to the spike region that the TCR reacts to and placed in a CD4 or CD8 class. Log10-transformed breadth and depth values were compared by one-way ANOVA with Sidak's multiple comparisons tests. As stored in TCRdb, this immuneACCESS dataset retains in-frame rearrangements with V and J assigned. A fraction of the clones does not appear; measured against another copy, unresolved V genes explain less than half of the discrepancy, and the remainder lacks a known reason. V, J and clone size are taken as reported in that table, and D and trimming were inferred from the DNA itself. Within this sample are 90,000 to 120,000 clones, with approximately 96% of them counted one time only. The ten largest make up roughly 2.2% of the sample.

The receptor was derived from an adult in good health. The sequenced sample was peripheral blood, obtained on day 0 of AZD1222 vaccination. The V and J segments used are TRBV27 and TRBJ2-1; the D gene is perhaps TRBD2, from 5 matching bases. CDR3 region: CASGSRALYNEQFF. DNA sequence: TGTGCCAGCGGTTCGAGGGCCTTGTACAATGAGCAGTTCTTC.